The clone carrying this T cell receptor beta chain appeared a few times. Each CDR3 protein gets one entry after TCRdb re-called the 5' RACE reads with MiXCR. The table records a few hundred thousand distinct CDR3 sequences, just under 20% of them present only once. The data originate from a study of T-cell memory formation after mild COVID-19. V gave up 3 bases and J gave up 1 base, with 6 bases separating them. Germline V lookup: CDR1 DFQATT, CDR2 SNEGSKA (reference sequence). CDR3 length equals 12 residues. The chain is built from TRBV20-1 and TRBJ1-1, with unresolved D. Sequencing input: PBMCs or a T cell subset sorted from them (not recorded which). The TCR originated in a man between 18 and 29 years old who had mild COVID-19 (a few samples of this study predate the infection). Cell type and time point are not known. CDR3: CSARVGNTEAFF. The CDR3 region has the DNA TGCAGTGCTAGGGTGGGGAACACTGAAGCTTTCTTT.